The rows below give T cell receptor beta chains drawn from one sample of a study of T cells of healthy individuals. TCRdb itself ran the 5' RACE reads through MiXCR, one entry per CDR3 protein. The sample holds about 82,000 distinct CDR3 sequences; about 5% are singletons and the top ten take 7% to 9%. Receptors were obtained from a female donor in good health. Both conserved end residues are part of each CDR3. A D gene is named only where the DNA matches it firmly. Not all rows give a size; the values are once, few, many and, for expanded clones, a class.

d_call: TRBD2
j_call: TRBJ2-1
v_call: TRBV18
clone_size: many
cdr3_nt: TGTGCCAGCTCACCCCGGGTTAGCGGGAGTCTCTACAATGAGCAGTTCTTC
cdr3_aa: CASSPRVSGSLYNEQFF

d_call: .
j_call: TRBJ1-2
v_call: TRBV30
clone_size: many
cdr3_nt: TGTGCCTGGAATTTCCAGGGGAGCTATGGCTACACCTTC
cdr3_aa: CAWNFQGSYGYTF

d_call: TRBD1
j_call: TRBJ1-5
v_call: TRBV2
clone_size: many
cdr3_nt: TGTGCCAGCAGTGGACAGGGGATTGGCAATCAGCCCCAGCATTTT
cdr3_aa: CASSGQGIGNQPQHF

d_call: TRBD2
j_call: TRBJ2-3
v_call: TRBV7-2
clone_size: few
cdr3_nt: TGTGCCAGCAGCCGGAAACTAGCGGGAGCAACAGATACGCAGTATTTT
cdr3_aa: CASSRKLAGATDTQYF

d_call: .
j_call: TRBJ1-1
v_call: TRBV12-5
clone_size: few
cdr3_nt: TGTGCTAGTGGTTTGGTACTCGGGCAGGGAATCGATAACACTGAAGCTTTCTTT
cdr3_aa: CASGLVLGQGIDNTEAFF

d_call: .
j_call: TRBJ2-1
v_call: TRBV5-1
clone_size: many
cdr3_nt: TGCGCCAGCAGCAGTGAGGGGCGCTCCTACAATGAGCAGTTCTTC
cdr3_aa: CASSSEGRSYNEQFF

d_call: .
j_call: TRBJ2-1
v_call: TRBV7-9
clone_size: many
cdr3_nt: TGTGCCAGCAGCCCAAGGGAGACGGGAAAAGACTACAATGAGCAGTTCTTC
cdr3_aa: CASSPRETGKDYNEQFF

d_call: TRBD2
j_call: TRBJ2-7
v_call: TRBV11-1
clone_size: many
cdr3_nt: TGTGCCAGCAGCCCCGGCGGGGGACTAGCTAGCGAGCAGTACTTC
cdr3_aa: CASSPGGGLASEQYF

d_call: .
j_call: TRBJ2-1
v_call: TRBV12-3/TRBV12-4
clone_size: many
cdr3_nt: TGTGCCAGCGATGAGCAGTTCTTC
cdr3_aa: CASDEQFF

d_call: .
j_call: TRBJ1-1
v_call: TRBV16
clone_size: .
cdr3_nt: TGTGCCAGCAGCCAAACCCTAGAGCACAGGGTCACTGAAGCTTTCTTT
cdr3_aa: CASSQTLEHRVTEAFF

d_call: TRBD1
j_call: TRBJ1-4
v_call: TRBV9
clone_size: .
cdr3_nt: TGTGCCAGCAGCGTAGGTGGGACAGGAGATAATGAAAAACTGTTTTTT
cdr3_aa: CASSVGGTGDNEKLFF

d_call: TRBD1
j_call: TRBJ1-2
v_call: TRBV4-3
clone_size: .
cdr3_nt: TGCGCCAGCAGCCAAGATAGGGGACAGTATGGCTACACCTTC
cdr3_aa: CASSQDRGQYGYTF

d_call: .
j_call: TRBJ1-2
v_call: TRBV29-1
clone_size: many
cdr3_nt: TGCAGCGTTGAGGACAGATCACCTGGCTACACCTTC
cdr3_aa: CSVEDRSPGYTF

d_call: .
j_call: TRBJ2-1
v_call: TRBV12-3/TRBV12-4
clone_size: many
cdr3_nt: TGTGCCAGCAGTTTAGGGGTTACCGTGGGTGAGCAGTTCTTC
cdr3_aa: CASSLGVTVGEQFF

d_call: .
j_call: TRBJ2-3
v_call: TRBV4-3
clone_size: many
cdr3_nt: TGCGCCAGCAGCCCAGAATACTTACTAGTCACTAGCACAGATACGCAGTATTTT
cdr3_aa: CASSPEYLLVTSTDTQYF

d_call: TRBD1
j_call: TRBJ1-5
v_call: TRBV4-2
clone_size: many
cdr3_nt: TGTGCCAGCAGCCAAGCAACTGGACAGGGATCGGGGAGCAATCAGCCCCAGCATTTT
cdr3_aa: CASSQATGQGSGSNQPQHF

d_call: .
j_call: TRBJ2-3
v_call: TRBV5-1
clone_size: .
cdr3_nt: TGCGCCAGCAGCTCCAGACAGGGCACAGATACGCAGTATTTT
cdr3_aa: CASSSRQGTDTQYF

d_call: .
j_call: TRBJ1-1
v_call: TRBV15
clone_size: many
cdr3_nt: TGTGCCACCAGCAGATCGCGTAACACTGAAGCTTTCTTT
cdr3_aa: CATSRSRNTEAFF